The present T cell receptor (beta chain) was sequenced within a study of shared clonotypes between healthy human individuals. At the level of the study: The plates for each donor numbered three CD4 naive, three CD4 memory, two CD8 naive and one CD8 memory.

Naive CD8 populations comprised CD45RO-negative cells positively selected for CCR7, excluding terminally differentiated effector memory CD45RA+ cells. V gave up 3 bases and J gave up 3 bases; unmatched junction bases: 2. Per germline, CDR1 KGHSH and CDR2 LQKENI. The CDR3 runs to 14 residues. The data were produced by immunoSEQ multiplex PCR, yet TCRdb's version contains in-frame clones alone and is incomplete. The sample includes around 2.1 million clones, under 95% of them seen just once. For this clone: At the DNA level, this CDR3 is encoded by other sequences in the same sample as well.

Sequences were obtained from naive CD8+ T cells from PBMCs. The receptor's source is a man aged 18-30 years in good health. Some clones in this sample may be carry-over from other donors' samples. This chain links TRBV18 with TRBJ2-7, with 10 bases matching TRBD1. The CDR3 DNA sequence: TGTGCCAGCTCACCCGGGACAGGGGACTACGAGCAGTACTTC. It translates to CASSPGTGDYEQYF. The entire variable domain, with the rest obtained from reference TRBV18 and TRBJ2-7, is as follows: NAGVMQNPRHLVRRRGQEARLRCSPMKGHSHVYWYRQLPEEGLKFMVYLQKENIIDESGMPKERFSAEFPKEGPSILRIQQVVRGDSAAYFCASSPGTGDYEQYFGPGTRLTVT.